The clone carrying this T cell receptor beta chain was observed a few times. Unique molecular identifiers featured in how the TCRbeta library was prepared. TCRdb re-derived calls from the PCR reads in MiXCR, one entry per CDR3 protein. The table records 600,000 to 700,000 distinct CDR3 sequences, roughly 15% of them present only once. The data belong to a study of T-cell reconstitution after alpha-beta-depleted transplantation in children. Germline V gene data show CDR1 as SGHAT and CDR2 as FQNNGV. This CDR3 is 19 amino acids long. Unmatched junction bases numbered 18, after V lost 3 bases and J lost 5 bases.

The chain combines TRBV11-2 with TRBJ2-2, with 7 bases aligning to TRBD2. The sequence derives from a human donor who donated a stem cell graft to a child with acute myeloid leukemia. The sample in question was PBMCs from the stem cell graft donor, obtained from the stem cell graft. CDR3 coding DNA: TGTGCCAGCAGCTTGGTCACGGGAGCGGGGTCATCATATACCGGGGAGCTGTTTTTT. It is translated as CASSLVTGAGSSYTGELFF.